The entry below describes one T cell receptor beta chain. The antigen is not known. The sample belongs to a study of cytomegalovirus exposure and HLA in healthy donors. Study observations and caveats: It emerged from a later analysis that several of the most significant clusters appeared to be linked to common viral pathogens. Apparent HLA restriction characterized most CMV-associated TCR beta chains in a later analysis. Judged likely to be a sequencing artifact was a cluster of highly shared sequence variants.

Use of 60 Vbeta and 13 Jbeta primers characterized the PCR. Sequenced by immunoSEQ multiplex PCR; TCRdb stores in-frame clones only, minus some. The sample carries about 150,000 clones, over 60% recorded once. There are 14 residues in the CDR3. Germline CDR1 reads MNHNS; CDR2 reads SASEGT. V was trimmed by 7 bases and J by 2 bases, leaving 12 bases between them. Sequencing input: PBMCs. The source is a woman aged 40-49 years in good health and CMV-seronegative. The gene calls are TRBV6-1 and TRBJ2-1; no clear D. CDR3 protein: CASTARATYNEQFF. CDR3 nucleotide sequence: TGTGCCAGCACCGCCCGCGCTACCTACAATGAGCAGTTCTTC.